Listed below are T cell receptor beta chains from one sample, sequenced in a study of T cell responses to AZD1222 COVID-19 vaccine. Using immunoSEQ multiplex PCR, the repertoire was profiled, and TCRdb retains in-frame clones only, with some absent. The sample lists 100,000 to 150,000 clones, 80% to 90% seen once, with roughly 7.4% in the top ten. Sequencing used peripheral blood, obtained on day 0 of AZD1222 vaccination. Receptors were obtained from an adult in good health. Both conserved end residues are part of each CDR3. The order of the fields is D gene, clone size, CDR3 length, V gene, J gene, CDR3 DNA, CDR3 protein. A D gene is named only where the DNA matches it firmly. Size values are once, few and many counts, or a class for expanded clones, and some rows have none.

d_gene: TRBD1; abundance: NA; len: 15; v_gene: TRBV11-3; j_gene: TRBJ2-5; CDR3nt: TGTGCCAGCAGCCAAGGGGGACAGGGGGCCGTGACCCAGTACTTC; CDR3aa: CASSQGGQGAVTQYF
d_gene: TRBD1; abundance: NA; len: 15; v_gene: TRBV5-3; j_gene: TRBJ2-7; CDR3nt: TGTGCCAGAAGCCAGGGGCAGGGGGTCTCCTACGAGCAGTACTTC; CDR3aa: CARSQGQGVSYEQYF
d_gene: NA; abundance: NA; len: 13; v_gene: TRBV20-1; j_gene: TRBJ1-2; CDR3nt: TGCAGTGCGAGTCGGGGGCTCGGCTATGGCTACACCTTC; CDR3aa: CSASRGLGYGYTF
d_gene: NA; abundance: once; len: 16; v_gene: TRBV4-3; j_gene: TRBJ1-1; CDR3nt: TGCGCCAGCAGCCAAGTAGGACCGGGGGCGATGTCTGAAGCTTTCTTT; CDR3aa: CASSQVGPGAMSEAFF
d_gene: TRBD2; abundance: NA; len: 14; v_gene: TRBV3-1/TRBV3-2; j_gene: TRBJ2-7; CDR3nt: TGTGCCAGCAGCCTTCGGACTAGTAGGTACGAGCAGTACTTC; CDR3aa: CASSLRTSRYEQYF
d_gene: TRBD1; abundance: NA; len: 15; v_gene: TRBV5-8; j_gene: TRBJ1-1; CDR3nt: TGTGCCAGCAGCTTGGCCAGGGGGTTGGGCACTGAAGCTTTCTTT; CDR3aa: CASSLARGLGTEAFF
d_gene: TRBD1; abundance: NA; len: 15; v_gene: TRBV28; j_gene: TRBJ2-4; CDR3nt: TGTGCCACACATAAACAGGGGGCGTCCAAAAACATTCAGTACTTC; CDR3aa: CATHKQGASKNIQYF
d_gene: NA; abundance: NA; len: 16; v_gene: TRBV19; j_gene: TRBJ2-1; CDR3nt: TGTGCCAGTAGTATAGGTGAGCGGCGCTATTACAATGAGCAGTTCTTC; CDR3aa: CASSIGERRYYNEQFF
d_gene: TRBD1; abundance: NA; len: 14; v_gene: TRBV2; j_gene: TRBJ1-5; CDR3nt: TGTGCCAGCGAGGGTAGGACAGGGAATCAGCCCCAGCATTTT; CDR3aa: CASEGRTGNQPQHF
d_gene: NA; abundance: NA; len: 14; v_gene: TRBV19; j_gene: TRBJ2-5; CDR3nt: TGTGCCAGTAGTACGGGCGGGTCGGGCGAGACCCAGTACTTC; CDR3aa: CASSTGGSGETQYF
d_gene: NA; abundance: NA; len: 16; v_gene: TRBV18; j_gene: TRBJ1-6; CDR3nt: TGTGCCAGCTCACGGCCGTCAGGGGCCTATAATTCACCCCTCCACTTT; CDR3aa: CASSRPSGAYNSPLHF
d_gene: NA; abundance: NA; len: 13; v_gene: TRBV24-1; j_gene: TRBJ1-2; CDR3nt: TGTGCCACCAGTGATGGGCCCGGATGGGGCTACACCTTC; CDR3aa: CATSDGPGWGYTF
d_gene: TRBD2; abundance: once; len: 16; v_gene: TRBV7-8; j_gene: TRBJ2-7; CDR3nt: TGTGCCAGCAGCCCAAGAGCTAGCGGGATCTCCTACGAGCAGTACTTC; CDR3aa: CASSPRASGISYEQYF
d_gene: TRBD2; abundance: NA; len: 15; v_gene: TRBV6-6; j_gene: TRBJ2-2; CDR3nt: TGTGCCAGCAGATATACTACTAGCGGCCCCGGGGAGCTGTTTTTT; CDR3aa: CASRYTTSGPGELFF
d_gene: NA; abundance: NA; len: 14; v_gene: TRBV7-9; j_gene: TRBJ1-5; CDR3nt: TGTGCCAGCAGCTTCAGGGATAGCAATCAGCCCCAGCATTTT; CDR3aa: CASSFRDSNQPQHF
d_gene: TRBD1; abundance: NA; len: 14; v_gene: TRBV3-1/TRBV3-2; j_gene: TRBJ2-7; CDR3nt: TGTGCCAGCAGCCAACTACAGGGGGCGGGTGAGCAGTACTTC; CDR3aa: CASSQLQGAGEQYF
d_gene: NA; abundance: once; len: 13; v_gene: TRBV11-2; j_gene: TRBJ1-2; CDR3nt: TGTGCCAGCGCCTCCTCTCGGGGATATGGCTACACCTTC; CDR3aa: CASASSRGYGYTF
d_gene: TRBD1; abundance: once; len: 15; v_gene: TRBV28; j_gene: TRBJ1-6; CDR3nt: TGTGCCAGCAGTCCCCGGACAGGGGGCTCTTCACCCCTCCACTTT; CDR3aa: CASSPRTGGSSPLHF
d_gene: TRBD2; abundance: NA; len: 14; v_gene: TRBV30; j_gene: TRBJ2-3; CDR3nt: TGTGCCTGGAGTGTACTAGCGGCCACAGATACGCAGTATTTT; CDR3aa: CAWSVLAATDTQYF
d_gene: NA; abundance: NA; len: 15; v_gene: TRBV7-9; j_gene: TRBJ1-4; CDR3nt: TGTGCCAGCAGCCTGGGTCTCGCGGGCGCCGAAAAACTGTTTTTT; CDR3aa: CASSLGLAGAEKLFF
d_gene: NA; abundance: NA; len: 15; v_gene: TRBV5-1; j_gene: TRBJ2-3; CDR3nt: TGCGCCAGCAGCTCCGGGTCGGGAGTGGCAGATACGCAGTATTTT; CDR3aa: CASSSGSGVADTQYF
d_gene: NA; abundance: NA; len: 14; v_gene: TRBV19; j_gene: TRBJ2-5; CDR3nt: TGTGCCAGTAGTATCGCGGGGGCCCCAGAGACCCAGTACTTC; CDR3aa: CASSIAGAPETQYF
d_gene: NA; abundance: NA; len: 15; v_gene: TRBV28; j_gene: TRBJ2-3; CDR3nt: TGTGCCAGCAGTTTACCGACAGGTAACACAGATACGCAGTATTTT; CDR3aa: CASSLPTGNTDTQYF
d_gene: NA; abundance: NA; len: 14; v_gene: TRBV18; j_gene: TRBJ2-3; CDR3nt: TGTGCCAGCTCACACCCACACAGCACAGATACGCAGTATTTT; CDR3aa: CASSHPHSTDTQYF
d_gene: TRBD1; abundance: NA; len: 14; v_gene: TRBV5-1; j_gene: TRBJ2-7; CDR3nt: TGCGCCAGCACCACGACAGGGGGCGCGGTAAAGCAGTACTTC; CDR3aa: CASTTTGGAVKQYF